Listed below are T cell receptor beta chains from one sample, sequenced in a study of metastatic and nonmetastatic thyroid tumors. TCRdb called clones again from the PCR reads with MiXCR. The sample contains around 6,000 clones, roughly 27% of which appear only once. Specimen: adjacent normal tissue. These receptors originate from a female donor with papillary thyroid cancer or a benign thyroid nodule (not recorded which). Some clones in this sample may be carry-over from other donors' samples. CDR3s leave out the opening cysteine and the closing phenylalanine or tryptophan. Fields, in order: V gene, CDR3 length, clone size, J gene, CDR3 protein. Clone size appears in some rows only: once, few, many, or a class for an expanded clone.

>TRBV7-2|13|-|TRBJ2-2
ASSLASGAGGELF
>TRBV2|13|medium-sized|TRBJ2-3
ASPLLARGTDTQY
>TRBV29-1|12|medium-sized|TRBJ2-7
SVARPGQGSAQY
>TRBV2|14|-|TRBJ2-3
ASSPWTSVLTDTQY
>TRBV20-1|10|-|TRBJ2-7
SAQPNSYEQY
>TRBV2|13|few|TRBJ1-1
ASSRQGALNTEAF
>TRBV9|13|many|TRBJ2-6
ASSVGGAGANVLT
>TRBV20-1|12|many|TRBJ1-2
SARDWGGNYGYT
>TRBV20-1|13|-|TRBJ1-4
SARGLGTSNEKLF
>TRBV5-8|8|once|TRBJ2-1
ASRGLQQF
>TRBV6-6|14|medium-sized|TRBJ2-1
ASSYHDRGSYNEQF
>TRBV5-1|12|-|TRBJ2-1
ASSPRVPRDEQF
>TRBV11-2|11|-|TRBJ1-1
ASSLAGSAEAF
>TRBV2|11|medium-sized|TRBJ1-2
ASRTAINYGYT
>TRBV18|16|-|TRBJ2-7
ASSPLMAAGTGHYEQY
>TRBV2|13|few|TRBJ1-5
ASRSSGVSNQPQH
>TRBV30|12|-|TRBJ1-2
AWSVQGANYGYT
>TRBV7-3|12|-|TRBJ2-5
ASSPTGRGETQY
>TRBV20-1|12|-|TRBJ2-7
SAKETGNNYEQY
>TRBV12-3/TRBV12-4|13|-|TRBJ1-1
ASSFIQGENTEAF
>TRBV20-1|13|-|TRBJ2-1
SARTSGSVGNEQF
>TRBV7-8|11|-|TRBJ1-2
ASSLGQGYGYT
>TRBV2|13|few|TRBJ2-7
ASRQQGFGSYEQY
>TRBV6-1|12|-|TRBJ2-1
ASSPRALSAGQF
>TRBV27|12|-|TRBJ1-1
ASSLEGLSTEAF
>TRBV11-1|15|-|TRBJ2-1
ASSPRWGGGNYNEQF
>TRBV19|13|-|TRBJ2-1
ASSISCAPVNEQF
>TRBV6-1|13|-|TRBJ2-7
ASSRTAILGYEQY
>TRBV6-2/TRBV6-3|10|few|TRBJ1-1
ASTRANTEAF
>TRBV27|13|few|TRBJ1-5
ASSLESDSNQPQH
>TRBV19|11|large|TRBJ2-7
ASSTGTSGSQY
>TRBV24-1|12|-|TRBJ2-1
AISSGRDMNEQF
>TRBV2|12|large|TRBJ1-1
ASRPDSSNTEAF
>TRBV24-1|11|large|TRBJ1-1
ATSGGLNTEAF
>TRBV20-1|11|-|TRBJ2-1
SASGDLYNEQF
>TRBV13|16|-|TRBJ2-3
ASSSSSGGPESTDTQY
>TRBV20-1|10|-|TRBJ1-1
SASLGTTEAF
>TRBV20-1|14|-|TRBJ1-6
RGPGQGLRRNSPLH
>TRBV9|14|-|TRBJ2-1
ASSVGEFSSYNEQF
>TRBV7-3|13|-|TRBJ2-1
ASSLTGTDNNEQF
>TRBV6-1|14|few|TRBJ2-7
ASSEISSGAAYEQY
>TRBV19|12|few|TRBJ2-1
ASSLQGATNEQF
>TRBV11-2|11|few|TRBJ1-3
ASSRTDGNTIY
>TRBV6-1|15|-|TRBJ1-2
ASSSLLGRGRAYGYT
>TRBV12-3/TRBV12-4|12|few|TRBJ2-2
ASSDRGRVGELF